This TCR beta chain came from a study of blood T cell repertoires in COVID-19 (TCRdb year 2020). Notes on the research overall: Samples from collaborators originated in the United States, Italy and Spain and spanned both the acute and convalescent phases of COVID-19. The material from the prospective study consisted of cDNA or gDNA derived from T cells, B-cell-depleted T cells, or PBMCs. The dataset comprised deeply sampled blood TCRbeta repertoires from subjects exposed to, actively infected with, or recovered from COVID-19. The repertoires were released in a freely available public database meant as a resource for research on the immune response to SARS-CoV-2. The samples were drawn from the first 160 participants of the ongoing ImmuneRACE study and from 1,254 subjects provided by 6 global collaborators. Sample metadata almost always included a de-identified subject ID, COVID-19 status, age in years and sex. Where HLA class I and class II types were available, the types were taken from metadata supplied by the sample provider, not from assay-based typing.

From the cysteine up to the phenylalanine, the CDR3 has a length of 17 residues. Kept here is only the CDR3 DNA, which spans 51 bases and is read in frame from base 1. At the junction V is shortened by 5 bases and J by 2 bases, with 21 bases in between. The CDR1 and CDR2 encoded by the germline V gene are MDHEN and SYDVKM. The immunoSEQ Assay, a bias-controlled multiplex PCR, was used to amplify TCRbeta CDR3 regions from genomic DNA. Per the authors' processing: The number of nucleated cells in each sample was estimated by amplification of reference gene primers within the assay. To quantify the absolute abundance of each unique TCRbeta CDR3 rearrangement, sequence reads were collapsed and filtered. For each sample, productive Simpson clonality was calculated as the square root of Simpson's diversity index across productive rearrangements. TCRdb stores this immuneACCESS table with in-frame sequences only. Part of the clones is absent; in the studies checked, under half of the shortfall reflects unresolved V genes, and no reason is known for the rest. The DNA was the basis for D and trimming; V, J and clone size are from that table. Recorded for this sample are 200,000 to 300,000 clones; just under 85% of them occurred a single time. 6% to 7% of the sample is in the top ten clones.

Study-wide findings and limitations: How much clinical and demographic metadata was included differed by source and by participant, and the metadata was provided uncurated.

Remarks on this clone: Which antigen it targets is not known. Nothing much larger sits one base from this clone, and base qualities are not available.

Whole blood was collected in K2EDTA tubes by collaborating institutions according to the institutions' own protocols. For TCRbeta analysis, collaborator samples were shipped as frozen whole blood, as isolated PBMCs, or as DNA extracted from either sample type. This receptor was obtained from a woman in her sixties with active or convalescent COVID-19. Input material: peripheral blood. The rearranged chain carries TRBV28 and TRBJ1-2; the D region possibly corresponds to TRBD1 (6 bases align). The CDR3 is CASSPPDGDTPNYGYTF. The DNA sequence is TGTGCCAGCAGTCCTCCAGACGGGGACACGCCCAACTATGGCTACACCTTC.